These 8 T cell receptor beta chains originate from one sample sequenced in a study of blood T cell repertoires in COVID-19. Repertoires were generated with immunoSEQ multiplex PCR, while TCRdb's copy carries only in-frame clones and drops some. The data show about 200,000 clones, with 88% seen just once and about 1.5% held by the top ten. What was sequenced was peripheral blood. These TCRs come from a man between 18 and 35 years old with active or convalescent COVID-19.

V usage is TRBV14 and J usage is TRBJ1-1, with 8 positions matching TRBD1. Per germline, CDR1 SGHDN and CDR2 FVKESK. Trimming cost V 5 bases and J 2 bases; bases outside gene matches: 16. The CDR3 extends over 18 amino acids. The DNA of the CDR3 is TGTGCCAGCAGCACTCGGACAGGGCAGGGTTCGGGCAACACTGAAGCTTTCTTT. It codes for CASSTRTGQGSGNTEAFF.

CDR3 DNA sequence: TGTGCCTGGGTAAAGACAGGAAAGAACACTGAAGCTTTCTTT. The encoded protein is CAWVKTGKNTEAFF. The chain recombines TRBV30 with TRBJ1-1; D may be TRBD1 (6 bases). Germline CDR1 reads GTSNPN; CDR2 reads SVGIG (reference sequence). With 5 bases removed from V and 1 base from J, the gap between germline ends came to 14 bases. This CDR3 is 14 amino acids long.

This chain links TRBV14 with TRBJ1-2; the D gene is possibly TRBD1 (6 bases). Trimming pared 5 bases from V and 8 bases from J, leaving 12 bases between. The CDR3 totals 12 residues. Germline V gene sequence: CDR1 SGHDN, CDR2 FVKESK. The CDR3 DNA is TGTGCCAGCAGCTCACAGGGTTGGGGCTACACCTTC. It yields the protein CASSSQGWGYTF.

This clone came up once. The chain employs TRBV7-2 and TRBJ2-1; TRBD2 aligns across 8 bases. This CDR3 region has 15 residues. Trimming removed 3 bases from V and 6 bases from J; junction bases left unmatched: 7. Looked up from germline, CDR1 is SGHTA and CDR2 is FQGNSA. The CDR3 reads CASSLWGAGGNEQFF. The DNA of the CDR3 is TGTGCCAGCAGCTTGTGGGGGGCGGGAGGCAATGAGCAGTTCTTC.

The J gene is TRBJ2-3, the V gene TRBV6-1; maybe TRBD2 (5 bases). CDR3 size: 15 residues. V was trimmed by 5 bases and J by 3 bases, leaving 15 bases between them. The germline gives CDR1 MNHNS, CDR2 SASEGT. The CDR3 region has the DNA TGTGCCAGCAGTCCCGAAATTAAGCGGACAGATACGCAGTATTTT. It codes for CASSPEIKRTDTQYF.

V gene TRBV3-1 (or the pseudogene TRBV3-2) combines with J gene TRBJ1-2; D unresolved. CDR1 is LGHDT and CDR2 is YNNKEL in the germline V gene (reference sequence). V lost 0 bases and J 4 bases, leaving 18 bases between the germline ends. The CDR3 runs to 17 residues. DNA for the CDR3: TGTGCCAGCAGCCAAGAGCTAGTATCGGTGCAGAGCTATGGCTACACCTTC. Translation gives CASSQELVSVQSYGYTF.

V gene TRBV19 combines with J gene TRBJ2-7; 7 bases fit TRBD2. Per germline, CDR1 LNHDA and CDR2 SQIVND (reference sequence). V lost 1 base and J lost 6; bases outside the gene matches: 3. The CDR3 is 13 residues long. CDR3 nucleotide sequence: TGTGCCAGTAGTATAGGAACGGGGGGCGAGCAGTACTTC. It yields the protein CASSIGTGGEQYF.

The rearrangement uses TRBV19 and TRBJ2-3; 9 bases align to TRBD1. With V trimmed by 9 bases and J by 0 bases, 13 bases remained unmatched. The germline V gene encodes CDR1 LNHDA and CDR2 SQIVND (reference sequence). There are 17 residues in the CDR3. The CDR3 region is CARYRGLSLTSTDTQYF. CDR3 bases: TGTGCCAGATACAGGGGGCTTTCCCTAACTAGCACAGATACGCAGTATTTT.